This T cell receptor beta chain was observed in a study of T cells after yellow fever vaccination (dated by TCRdb to about 2019). Background on the whole study: Libraries from fractions with low cell numbers were prepared with the SMART-Seq v4 Ultra Low Input RNA kit. Two healthy male donors, one aged 18 to 30 and one aged 30 to 40 years, were included in the cohort. Blood was drawn at multiple timepoints before and after primary and secondary immunization, with bulk PBMC replicates and cell subsets isolated. Bulk TCR alpha and beta repertoires were sequenced longitudinally to track T-cell clones before and after primary and booster YFV17D yellow fever vaccination.

Study-wide findings and limitations: A small fraction of clonotypes showed up in both the CD4 and CD8 compartments, probably as a result of convergent recombination. Computational filtering was required because FACS-sorted repertoires could contain abundant contaminating clonotypes from the bulk population. Because the study included only two donors, the extent to which the findings can be generalized is limited. The secondary T-cell response was weaker than the primary response but faster, peaking on day 5 instead of day 15. After the booster, most clones that had expanded after primary vaccination were detected again (approximately 97% of CD4 and around 88% of CD8), suggesting broad maintenance of memory.

A few counts support this clonotype. Its target antigen remains unknown. The record has no base qualities; no much larger clone is one base away. CDR1 and CDR2 were assigned from the germline V gene as MNHEY and SVGAGI. The CDR3 spans 14 residues, from the cysteine through the phenylalanine. Just CDR3 DNA is preserved here, 42 bases in frame from base 1. The junction shows trimming of 4 bases on V and 8 bases on J, and the gene matches do not reach 8 bases of it. Interpreted using the paper, the treatment or condition label stands for: live attenuated yellow fever vaccine strain. At each blood-draw timepoint, two biological replicates of bulk PBMCs were collected. A standard Ficoll-Paque protocol was used to isolate PBMCs from peripheral blood. RNA was extracted with TriZol from bulk PBMCs, CD4 and CD8 fractions, and dextramer-positive and dextramer-negative fractions. TCR cDNA was synthesized by 5'RACE template switching, through which a universal primer site and unique molecular identifiers were introduced. Priming of cDNA synthesis was performed from both the TCR alpha and TCR beta constant segments. Libraries were amplified in two PCR steps, with sample barcodes and sequencing adapters added in the second step. Libraries were sequenced on Illumina HiSeq 2500 (2x100 bp) or NovaSeq (2x150 bp). For the original study's pipeline: Demultiplexing of reads and collapsing into UMI consensus sequences were performed with MIGEC, and V(D)J alignment was carried out with MiXCR. Clonotypes responding to the vaccine were identified with edgeR on replicate PBMC samples, with the criteria of FDR below 0.01 and a log2 fold change above 5 up to day 15. CD4 or CD8 identity was assigned to each bulk clonotype according to whether the clonotype was present at higher abundance in the sequenced CD4 repertoire or the sequenced CD8 repertoire. TCRdb reworked the public reads: Q25 trimming with fastp, MiXCR clone assembly, productive beta chains retained. Each record represents a unique CDR3 protein, reported with the most common genes and DNA among its rows. What appears here as the V and J calls and clone size reflects TCRdb's work, not the paper's. The sample table contains fewer than 400,000 distinct CDR3 sequences; only one count was recorded for roughly 6.1% of them. Clones ranked in the top ten supply around 16% of the sample.

The chain was built from TRBV6-5 and TRBJ1-2; 9 junctional bases match TRBD1. This sequence originates from a man aged 25-45 years who received the YFV17D yellow fever vaccine. The material was PBMCs, obtained 5 days after the yellow fever booster vaccination. The CDR3 protein is CASSSGQGIRGYTF. The nucleotides are TGTGCCAGCAGTTCAGGACAGGGGATTAGGGGCTACACCTTC.